The 19 T cell receptor beta chains below all came from one sample that was sequenced in a study of cytomegalovirus exposure and HLA in healthy donors. Sequenced by immunoSEQ multiplex PCR; TCRdb stores in-frame clones only, minus some. The profile shows approximately 170,000 clones, around four fifths of them singletons. Material for sequencing was PBMCs. These receptor sequences come from a man in his thirties or forties in good health and CMV-seropositive.

This chain uses TRBV2 with TRBJ2-3, with D perhaps matching TRBD2 (6 bases). With 6 bases removed from V and 0 bases from J, the gap between germline ends came to 16 bases. The CDR3 has 16 residues. The germline V gene has CDR1 SNHLY and CDR2 FYNNEI. The CDR3: CASRDDLAASTDTQYF. CDR3 nucleotide sequence: TGTGCCAGCAGGGACGATTTAGCGGCTAGCACAGATACGCAGTATTTT.

The chain joins TRBV2 to TRBJ2-7; 9 bases match TRBD1. The trim removed 6 bases at V and 6 bases at J, leaving 9 bases unmatched. The CDR3 length is 14 residues. Germline loops: CDR1 SNHLY, CDR2 FYNNEI. This chain's CDR3 is CASSPGTGRSEQYF. CDR3 DNA sequence: TGTGCCAGCAGCCCCGGGACAGGGAGAAGCGAGCAGTACTTC.

This clone was detected only a few times. The same CDR3 can be traced to other DNA sequences in this sample. This chain joins TRBV5-4 and TRBJ2-5, with TRBD1 matching over 9 bases. V gave up 2 bases and J gave up 5 bases; unmatched junction bases: 4. Germline lookup yields CDR1 SGHNT and CDR2 YYREEE (reference sequence). The CDR3 is 14 amino acids. Written as DNA, the CDR3 is TGTGCCAGCAGCTTACAGGGGGCCCTGGAGACCCAGTACTTC. It specifies CASSLQGALETQYF.

The CDR3 DNA reads TGCAGTGCTTCTGCCGGGGAAAAACTGTTTTTT. As protein: CSASAGEKLFF. The gene calls are TRBV20-1 and TRBJ1-4; D call uncertain. Germline CDR1 and CDR2: DFQATT and SNEGSKA (reference sequence). This CDR3 contains 11 residues. The V end was cut by 5 bases, the J end by 8 bases, with 9 bases between.

This rearrangement joins TRBV2 to TRBJ2-3; D gene unclear. Per the germline V gene, CDR1 is SNHLY and CDR2 is FYNNEI. This CDR3 region has 10 residues. V was pared by 10 bases and J by 3 bases, with 5 bases between. As DNA, the CDR3 is TGTGCCATCCTTACAGATACGCAGTATTTT. Its translation: CAILTDTQYF.

In this sample, this clone turned up once. The V gene is TRBV5-6, the J gene TRBJ1-4, with D perhaps TRBD1 (5 bases). The germline CDR1 and CDR2 sequences are SGHDT and YYEEEE. The V and J ends lost 1 base and 0 bases respectively, with 10 bases between them. CDR3 length equals 16 residues. The DNA for the CDR3 is TGTGCCAGCAGCTTGACAGGCTCATCAACTAATGAAAAACTGTTTTTT. Translation: CASSLTGSSTNEKLFF.

The CDR3 DNA reads as TGTGCCACCAGGAGGGGGCAGGGCGACACCGGGGAGCTGTTTTTT. It specifies CATRRGQGDTGELFF. The rearrangement uses TRBV15 and TRBJ2-2; 7 bases line up with TRBD1. Germline assignment: CDR1 LNHNV and CDR2 YYDKDF (reference sequence). CDR3 length equals 15 residues. V lost 6 bases to trimming and J lost 3 bases; unmatched junction nucleotides: 7.

This sequence joins TRBV4-1 and TRBJ1-2; no clear D gene. Germline CDR1 and CDR2: MGHRA and YSYEKL. The CDR3 runs 14 residues. Trimming took 3 bases from V and 6 from J, leaving 14 bases between them. CDR3 protein: CASSQVRRGHGYTF. The CDR3, as DNA: TGCGCCAGCAGCCAGGTTAGACGTGGGCATGGCTACACCTTC.

The rearrangement joins TRBV5-8 to TRBJ2-7; D ambiguous. Trimming took 4 bases from V and 5 from J, leaving 16 bases between them. Germline CDR1 and CDR2: SGHTS and YDEGEE. The CDR3 totals 14 residues. The CDR3 here is CASSLRVLRNEQYF. The DNA of the CDR3 is TGTGCCAGCAGCCTCCGGGTCCTACGGAACGAGCAGTACTTC.

The rearrangement joins TRBV5-4 to TRBJ1-2, with a weak D call TRBD1 (5 bases). V lost 4 bases and J lost 2, with 12 bases in between. The CDR3 length is 14 residues. Germline lookup yields CDR1 SGHNT and CDR2 YYREEE (reference sequence). In DNA, the CDR3 is TGTGCCAGCAGCCCGTTTGGGGGGAACTATGGCTACACCTTC. It specifies CASSPFGGNYGYTF.

This chain joins TRBV7-2 and TRBJ2-2; 7 bases line up with TRBD1. V gave up 5 bases and J gave up 5 bases; unmatched junction bases: 8. CDR3 length: 15 amino acids. CDR1 and CDR2 from the germline V gene are SGHTA and FQGNSA. CDR3 amino acids: CASSEDRVGTGELFF. As DNA, the CDR3 is TGTGCCAGCAGCGAAGACAGGGTCGGTACCGGGGAGCTGTTTTTT.

This clone was observed once. The rearrangement links TRBV7-9 to TRBJ2-7; a possible D gene is TRBD2 (6 bases). Per the germline V gene, CDR1 is SEHNR and CDR2 is FQNEAQ (reference sequence). V was trimmed by 6 bases and J by 7 bases, leaving 16 bases between them. The CDR3 length is 13 residues. The CDR3 loop is CASSPEWGVEQYF. The CDR3 bases are TGTGCCAGCAGTCCGGAATGGGGGGTAGAGCAGTACTTC.

The chain carries TRBV30 and TRBJ2-7; TRBD1 agrees at 11 bases. With 2 bases clipped from V and 3 bases from J, the junction kept 6 bases outside the gene matches. Germline lookup yields CDR1 GTSNPN and CDR2 SVGIG (reference sequence). The CDR3 totals 15 residues. CDR3 DNA sequence: TGTGCCTGGAGTAGAGATGGGACAGGGGGCTACGAGCAGTACTTC. This codes for CAWSRDGTGGYEQYF.

This sequence joins TRBV6-5 and TRBJ2-3; TRBD2 is a possible D gene (5 bases). The CDR3 length is 13 residues. V was pared by 7 bases and J by 8 bases, with 16 bases between. The V gene's germline CDR1 is MNHEY and CDR2 SVGAGI. CDR3 region: CASNVAPLATQYF. Written as DNA, the CDR3 is TGTGCCAGCAATGTAGCCCCTCTAGCTACGCAGTATTTT.

The gene calls are TRBV5-8 and TRBJ2-7; the D gene is possibly TRBD1 (5 bases). CDR1 is SGHTS and CDR2 is YDEGEE in the germline V gene. This CDR3 region has 15 residues. V lost 3 bases, J lost 1 base, and 14 bases lay in between. The CDR3 region has the DNA TGTGCCAGCAGCTCACAGGCAGGTACTTCCTACGAGCAGTACTTC. Amino acid sequence: CASSSQAGTSYEQYF.

This chain joins TRBV25-1 and TRBJ1-2; 7 bases line up with TRBD1. The V and J ends lost 7 bases and 5 bases, in that order; junction bases with no gene match: 7. Germline loops: CDR1 MGHDK, CDR2 SYGVNS. This CDR3 spans 13 amino acids. DNA of the CDR3: TGTGCCAGCACCCGACAGGGACAGTATGGCTACACCTTC. As protein: CASTRQGQYGYTF.

The count of this clone is one. This chain joins TRBV5-1 and TRBJ2-5; TRBD1 aligns across 9 bases. The V gene's germline CDR1 is SGHRS and CDR2 YFSETQ. CDR3 size: 14 residues. The V and J ends lost 3 bases and 1 base, in that order; junction bases with no gene match: 1. The CDR3 nucleotides are TGCGCCAGCAGCTGGGGACAGGGCCAAGAGACCCAGTACTTC. This translates into CASSWGQGQETQYF. The full variable domain, its missing parts supplied by reference TRBV5-1 and TRBJ2-5, is KAGVTQTPRYLIKTRGQQVTLSCSPISGHRSVSWYQQTPGQGLQFLFEYFSETQRNKGNFPGRFSGRQFSNSRSEMNVSTLELGDSALYLCASSWGQGQETQYFGPGTRLLVL.

The V gene is TRBV7-6, the J gene TRBJ1-2; D is ambiguous. This CDR3 is 16 amino acids long. Trimming removed 1 base at V and 6 bases at J, with 18 bases between. Germline V CDR1 and CDR2: SGHVS, FNYEAQ. The CDR3 sequence is CASSLGPSGFSDGYTF. The CDR3 DNA follows: TGTGCCAGCAGCTTAGGGCCCTCGGGTTTCTCAGATGGCTACACCTTC. Combining the CDR3 with reference TRBV7-6 and TRBJ1-2 gives the whole variable domain GAGVSQSPRYKVTKRGQDVALRCDPISGHVSLYWYRQALGQGPEFLTYFNYEAQQDKSGLPNDRFSAERPEGSISTLTIQRTEQRDSAMYRCASSLGPSGFSDGYTFGSGTRLTVV.

This clone was counted once. The chain recombines TRBV30 with TRBJ2-3; 9 bases agree with TRBD2. J was trimmed by 4 bases and V by 4 bases; bases with no gene match: 15. The CDR3 is 17 amino acids. Germline-derived CDR1 and CDR2 are GTSNPN and SVGIG (reference sequence). As DNA, the CDR3 is TGTGCCTGGAATCCCCCCTCAGCGGGGGGTCGCTCAGATACGCAGTATTTT. Protein sequence: CAWNPPSAGGRSDTQYF.